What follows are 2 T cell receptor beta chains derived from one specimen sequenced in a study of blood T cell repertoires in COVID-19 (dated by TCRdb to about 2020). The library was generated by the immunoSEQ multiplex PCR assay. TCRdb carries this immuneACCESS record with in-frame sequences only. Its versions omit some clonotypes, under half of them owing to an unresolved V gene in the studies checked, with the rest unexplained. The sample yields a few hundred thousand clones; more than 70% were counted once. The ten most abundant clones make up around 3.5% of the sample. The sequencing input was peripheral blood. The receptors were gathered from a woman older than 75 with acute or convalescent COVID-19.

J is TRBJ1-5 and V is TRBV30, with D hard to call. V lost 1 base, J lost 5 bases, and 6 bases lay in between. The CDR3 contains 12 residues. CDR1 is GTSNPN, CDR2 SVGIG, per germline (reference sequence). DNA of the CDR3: TGTGCCTGGAGTGGGAGCGATCAGCCCCAGCATTTT. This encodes CAWSGSDQPQHF.

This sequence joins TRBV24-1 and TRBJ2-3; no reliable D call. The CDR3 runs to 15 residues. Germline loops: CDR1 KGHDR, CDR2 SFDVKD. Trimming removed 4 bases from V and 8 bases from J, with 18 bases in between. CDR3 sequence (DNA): TGTGCCACCAGTGACCCGGGTCAAAAGATGGGTACGCAGTATTTT. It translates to CATSDPGQKMGTQYF.